The rows below give T cell receptor beta chains drawn from one sample of a study of blood T cells in healthy people across ages. TCRdb re-derived calls from the 5' RACE reads in MiXCR, one entry per CDR3 protein. The sample carries around 1.5 million distinct CDR3 sequences, 30% to 40% recorded once. The sequencing input was blood. These receptors were collected from a woman in her twenties or thirties in good health. CDR3s include the opening cysteine and the closing phenylalanine or tryptophan. D genes are given only for firm matches. Clone sizes are given selectively: once, few, many, or a class where the clone is expanded.

J | V | size | D | CDR3 | DNA
TRBJ2-1 | TRBV12-3/TRBV12-4 | few | TRBD2 | CASSFLVLAGSYNEQFF | TGTGCCAGCAGTTTTCTGGTACTAGCGGGGAGCTACAATGAGCAGTTCTTC
TRBJ2-7 | TRBV4-1 | - | TRBD1 | CASSQDRDRGSYEQYF | TGCGCCAGCAGCCAGGACCGGGACAGGGGCTCCTACGAGCAGTACTTC
TRBJ2-7 | TRBV12-3/TRBV12-4 | few | TRBD2 | CASSFNPGGEQYF | TGTGCCAGCAGTTTTAACCCGGGGGGGGAGCAGTACTTC
TRBJ1-1 | TRBV12-3/TRBV12-4 | - | - | CASRLLGRETEAFF | TGTGCCAGCAGGTTACTGGGCAGGGAGACTGAAGCTTTCTTT
TRBJ2-7 | TRBV5-1 | few | - | CASSLEVGKIYEQYF | TGCGCCAGCAGCTTGGAGGTAGGGAAAATCTACGAGCAGTACTTC
TRBJ1-4 | TRBV20-1 | few | - | CSARGPKRRDEKLFF | TGCAGTGCTAGAGGGCCCAAGAGGCGGGATGAAAAACTGTTTTTT
TRBJ1-2 | TRBV20-1 | - | - | CSARAPAGYGYTF | TGCAGTGCTAGAGCCCCCGCGGGGTATGGCTACACCTTC
TRBJ2-3 | TRBV11-2 | - | TRBD2 | CASSLDRRGGRTDTQYF | TGTGCCAGCAGCTTAGATCGGCGGGGGGGTCGCACAGATACGCAGTATTTT
TRBJ2-2 | TRBV5-1 | - | - | CASSLRDSRTGELFF | TGCGCCAGCAGCCTACGGGACTCACGGACCGGGGAGCTGTTTTTT
TRBJ1-2 | TRBV5-1 | - | TRBD1 | CASSLAYYSQGNKKDGYTF | TGCGCCAGCAGCTTGGCGTATTATTCACAGGGGAATAAGAAGGATGGCTACACCTTC
TRBJ1-1 | TRBV4-1 | - | - | CASSQWNGGNTEAFF | TGCGCCAGCAGCCAGTGGAACGGGGGGAACACTGAAGCTTTCTTT
TRBJ2-3 | TRBV5-1 | few | TRBD2 | CARLQRGAGDTQYF | TGCGCCAGGCTGCAGCGGGGGGCCGGAGATACGCAGTATTTT
TRBJ2-7 | TRBV27 | - | - | CASSFALVETYEQYF | TGTGCCAGCAGTTTTGCTCTAGTGGAAACCTACGAGCAGTACTTC
TRBJ2-7 | TRBV7-9 | - | - | CASSLGQLITYEQYF | TGTGCCAGCAGCTTAGGACAGCTTATTACCTACGAGCAGTACTTC
TRBJ1-2 | TRBV6-6 | - | TRBD1 | CASRGTGLTRDGGYTF | TGTGCCAGCAGAGGGACAGGGTTGACTCGAGACGGCGGCTACACCTTC
TRBJ2-5 | TRBV5-1 | - | TRBD2 | CASSPGGTPSEDQYF | TGCGCCAGCAGCCCGGGAGGTACTCCCAGTGAGGACCAGTACTTC
TRBJ2-7 | TRBV9 | few | - | CASSVGGAAAYEQYF | TGTGCCAGCAGCGTAGGAGGGGCAGCGGCGTACGAGCAGTACTTC
TRBJ1-1 | TRBV29-1 | few | - | CSVGGFTEAFF | TGCAGCGTCGGCGGGTTCACTGAAGCTTTCTTT
TRBJ2-1 | TRBV6-1 | - | TRBD2 | CASSDLTSGVYNEQFF | TGTGCCAGCAGTGATCTGACTAGCGGGGTTTACAATGAGCAGTTCTTC
TRBJ2-3 | TRBV11-2 | few | TRBD2 | CASSLVPGTSTTHTQYF | TGTGCCAGCAGCTTAGTACCGGGGACTAGCACCACTCATACGCAGTATTTT
TRBJ2-6 | TRBV29-1 | - | TRBD1 | CSVLFRRQGGPSGANVLTF | TGCAGCGTTCTTTTCCGCCGACAGGGCGGCCCCTCTGGGGCCAACGTCCTGACTTTC
TRBJ2-4 | TRBV9 | few | TRBD1 | CASSVGGQGARVAKNIQYF | TGTGCCAGCAGCGTAGGGGGACAGGGGGCGCGGGTAGCCAAAAACATTCAGTACTTC
TRBJ2-7 | TRBV20-1 | few | TRBD2 | CSARILAGTYEQYF | TGCAGTGCTAGAATTCTAGCGGGGACCTACGAGCAGTACTTC
TRBJ1-2 | TRBV12-3/TRBV12-4 | many | - | CASSPGRDLYGYTF | TGTGCCAGCAGTCCCGGCCGGGATCTCTATGGCTACACCTTC
TRBJ2-7 | TRBV5-5 | - | - | CASSLDGLGYEQYF | TGTGCCAGCAGCTTGGATGGGTTGGGTTACGAGCAGTACTTC
TRBJ2-7 | TRBV4-1 | many | - | CASSQESGTGMGEQYF | TGCGCCAGCAGCCAAGAATCTGGGACGGGAATGGGGGAGCAGTACTTC
TRBJ2-7 | TRBV6-5 | few | - | CASSYGYSSYEQYF | TGTGCCAGCAGTTACGGATACAGCTCCTACGAGCAGTACTTC
TRBJ2-1 | TRBV29-1 | few | - | CSVDGGLSYNEQFF | TGCAGCGTTGACGGCGGATTATCCTACAATGAGCAGTTCTTC
TRBJ2-7 | TRBV7-8 | - | - | CASSLMPGLTYEQYF | TGTGCCAGCAGCTTAATGCCGGGACTTACCTACGAGCAGTACTTC
TRBJ1-1 | TRBV6-1 | once | - | CASTPIGRLNTEAFF | TGTGCCAGCACTCCGATTGGACGGCTGAACACTGAAGCTTTCTTT
TRBJ2-3 | TRBV4-1 | - | - | CASKPDSSQTQYF | TGCGCCAGCAAACCGGACTCCTCCCAAACGCAGTATTTT
TRBJ1-2 | TRBV4-1 | - | - | CASSQFLGGNYGYTF | TGCGCCAGCAGCCAATTCTTGGGAGGTAACTATGGCTACACCTTC
TRBJ2-1 | TRBV5-1 | - | TRBD1 | CASSYSGQTHGDEQFF | TGCGCCAGCAGCTATTCGGGACAGACCCACGGGGATGAGCAGTTCTTC
TRBJ2-5 | TRBV13 | - | - | CASSLDSGGNQETQYF | TGTGCCAGCAGCTTAGACTCCGGCGGGAACCAAGAGACCCAGTACTTC
TRBJ2-3 | TRBV6-5 | many | TRBD1 | CASSYDRGLDTQYF | TGTGCCAGCAGTTATGACAGGGGGCTAGATACGCAGTATTTT
TRBJ2-7 | TRBV9 | few | - | CASSVEGSVYEQYF | TGTGCCAGCAGCGTAGAGGGCAGTGTCTACGAGCAGTACTTC
TRBJ2-2 | TRBV5-1 | - | TRBD2 | CASSLGTSLTGELFF | TGCGCCAGCAGCTTGGGGACTAGTCTGACCGGGGAGCTGTTTTTT
TRBJ1-2 | TRBV10-2 | - | - | CASRQEIDYGYTF | TGCGCCAGCAGACAGGAAATCGACTATGGCTACACCTTC
TRBJ1-1 | TRBV6-1 | few | TRBD1 | CASNDRGRTEAFF | TGTGCCAGCAATGACAGGGGTCGGACTGAAGCTTTCTTT
TRBJ1-4 | TRBV7-9 | few | - | CASREDDRTNEKLFF | TGTGCCAGCCGAGAGGACGACAGAACTAATGAAAAACTGTTTTTT
TRBJ2-7 | TRBV5-6 | few | - | CASSHVGDEQYF | TGTGCCAGCAGCCACGTAGGGGACGAGCAGTACTTC
TRBJ2-1 | TRBV5-1 | many | - | CASSLPTAEQFF | TGCGCCAGCAGCTTGCCGACAGCTGAGCAGTTCTTC